One and the same sample provided the 16 T cell receptor beta chains below, sequenced in a study of response to subunit inactivated influenza vaccine. TCRdb re-analysed the RT-PCR reads in MiXCR, keeping a single row per CDR3 protein. Among some 540,000 distinct CDR3 sequences listed, roughly 23% were seen once. The same sample was also used in a study of T cells expressing NK-cell markers. From that second work: The authors made TCR beta cDNA libraries by 5'RACE template switching. This switching added a universal primer site and UMIs.

Sequenced material: CD4+ T cells sorted from PBMCs, taken roughly 12 days after vaccination. These receptors all stem from a man between 50 and 59 years old who received an inactivated influenza vaccine.

The chain is built from TRBV2 and TRBJ1-4, with D perhaps matching TRBD1 (6 bases). From germline, CDR1 is SNHLY and CDR2 FYNNEI. Trimming removed 5 bases at V and 8 bases at J, with 18 bases between. The CDR3 contains 15 residues. The CDR3 sequence is CASSPGPQGLEKLFF. The CDR3 nucleotides read TGTGCCAGCAGTCCGGGGCCCCAGGGGCTGGAAAAACTGTTTTTT.

The chain couples TRBV6-2 or TRBV6-3 to TRBJ2-1; the D is unclear. The CDR3 has 13 residues. V shed 0 bases and J shed 7 bases, with 7 bases lying between them. Germline V gene sequence: CDR1 MNHEY, CDR2 SVGEGT. The CDR3 loop is CASSYSGRNEQFF. The DNA for the CDR3 is TGTGCCAGCAGTTACTCGGGTAGGAATGAGCAGTTCTTC.

This clonotype was seen only a few times. The CDR3 DNA follows: TGTGCCAGCAGCCCCCGATATACTCAGCCCCAGCATTTT. As protein: CASSPRYTQPQHF. The chain combines TRBV5-5 with TRBJ1-5, with D unclear. The V gene's germline CDR1 is SGHKS and CDR2 YYEKEE (reference sequence). The V end was cut by 4 bases, the J end by 6 bases, with 11 bases between. The CDR3 extends over 13 amino acids.

The gene calls are TRBV7-2 and TRBJ2-1, with a tentative D call TRBD1 (6 bases). The CDR3 runs to 12 residues. Germline loops: CDR1 SGHTA, CDR2 FQGNSA. Trimming pared 5 bases from V and 6 bases from J, leaving 8 bases between. The CDR3 DNA sequence: TGTGCCAGCAGCAACAGGGTCAATGAGCAGTTCTTC. It is translated as CASSNRVNEQFF.

This clonotype was counted a few times. The chain carries TRBV4-2 and TRBJ1-3; D gene unclear. The CDR3 length is 12 residues. Germline V gene sequence: CDR1 LGHNA, CDR2 YNFKEQ. The chain's CDR3 is CASEGSGNTIYF. The CDR3 nucleotides are TGTGCGAGTGAGGGCTCTGGAAACACCATATATTTT.

The chain uses TRBV7-9 and TRBJ2-3; possibly TRBD1 for D (6 bases). The CDR3 consists of 14 residues. Trimming left V 5 bases short and J 2 bases short, with 11 bases between. The germline gives CDR1 SEHNR, CDR2 FQNEAQ (reference sequence). CDR3 sequence reads: CASSQGTFTDTQYF. The CDR3 DNA is TGTGCCAGCAGCCAAGGGACATTCACAGATACGCAGTATTTT.

The table lists this clonotype with a few counts. The genes are TRBV27 and TRBJ1-2, with 9 bases fitting TRBD1. Germline V gene sequence: CDR1 MNHEY, CDR2 SMNVEV (reference sequence). There are 14 residues in the CDR3. The V gene end was trimmed by 4 bases and the J gene end by 5 bases; junction bases not matched to a gene: 5. CDR3 nucleotides: TGTGCCAGCAGTTGGGGACAGGGACGGTATGGCTACACCTTC. Translation: CASSWGQGRYGYTF.

The chain recombines TRBV20-1 with TRBJ1-1; a possible D gene is TRBD1 (5 bases). Germline V gene data show CDR1 as DFQATT and CDR2 as SNEGSKA (reference sequence). The CDR3 has 14 residues. Trimming left V 6 bases short and J 1 base short, with 15 bases between. CDR3 DNA: TGCAGTGCAAAGAGGGCGGGGGGGAACACTGAAGCTTTCTTT. As protein: CSAKRAGGNTEAFF.

The chain carries TRBV11-1 and TRBJ2-1; D ambiguous. V gave up 5 bases and J gave up 2 bases, with 7 bases separating them. CDR1 and CDR2 from the germline V gene are SGHAT and FQDESV (reference sequence). CDR3 length: 13 amino acids. The CDR3 DNA reads TGTGCCAGCAGCGCCCAGGCCTACAATGAGCAGTTCTTC. This translates into CASSAQAYNEQFF.

This clonotype came up many times. The chain employs TRBV6-5 and TRBJ2-1; 12 nucleotides match TRBD2. This CDR3 comprises 17 residues. Per the germline V gene, CDR1 is MNHEY and CDR2 is SVGAGI. V dropped 2 bases and J dropped 2; count of bases not matched to a gene: 4. In DNA form, the CDR3 reads TGTGCCAGCAGTTACGGGTCTAGCGGGGGGGCCTACAATGAGCAGTTCTTC. Amino acids: CASSYGSSGGAYNEQFF.

This clonotype was observed many times. This sequence joins TRBV29-1 and TRBJ2-2, with 9 bases that match TRBD2. CDR3 length: 15 residues. The V and J ends lost 1 base and 3 bases, in that order; junction bases with no gene match: 3. CDR1 and CDR2 (germline): SQVTM, ANQGSEA. The CDR3 spells CSVEGAGGHTGELFF. The CDR3 nucleotides read TGCAGCGTTGAAGGGGCGGGAGGGCACACCGGGGAGCTGTTTTTT.

This clonotype has just a few counts. J is TRBJ2-7 and V is TRBV6-1; maybe TRBD2 (7 bases). V was shortened by 2 bases and J by 5 bases, with 19 bases between the two germline ends. The CDR3 is made up of 16 amino acids. CDR1 is MNHNS, CDR2 SASEGT, per germline. CDR3 sequence: CASSETLAGASDEQYF. The CDR3 nucleotides are TGTGCCAGCAGTGAAACCCTCGCGGGGGCGTCTGACGAGCAGTACTTC.

This clonotype was detected many times. The chain is built from TRBV29-1 and TRBJ2-1, with D possibly being TRBD1 or TRBD2 (5 bases each). Looked up from germline, CDR1 is SQVTM and CDR2 is ANQGSEA. The CDR3 extends over 12 amino acids. The V end lost 7 bases, the J end lost 9 bases, and 16 bases lay between the germline ends. Written as DNA, the CDR3 is TGCAGCGGGGCCGTGTTCGGGACTGAGCAGTTCTTC. This sequence encodes CSGAVFGTEQFF.

This clonotype appeared many times. V and J are TRBV7-2 and TRBJ1-6; D ambiguous. From germline, CDR1 is SGHTA and CDR2 FQGNSA. The CDR3 has 13 residues. V shed 2 bases and J shed 7 bases, with 6 bases lying between them. CDR3: CASSLRSNSPLHF. CDR3 DNA: TGTGCCAGCAGCTTACGTAGCAATTCACCCCTCCACTTT. Based on the CDR3 plus reference TRBV7-2 and TRBJ1-6, the full variable domain is GAGVSQSPSNKVTEKGKDVELRCDPISGHTALYWYRQSLGQGLEFLIYFQGNSAPDKSGLPSDRFSAERTGGSVSTLTIQRTQQEDSAVYLCASSLRSNSPLHFGNGTRLTVT.

This chain uses TRBV6-1 with TRBJ2-7, with D tentatively TRBD2 (7 bases). CDR1 is MNHNS and CDR2 is SASEGT in the germline V gene. This CDR3 contains 13 residues. Deletions cut 8 bases from V and 0 bases from J, with 11 bases between. The CDR3 is CASGRGGSYEQYF. CDR3 sequence (DNA): TGTGCCAGCGGGAGGGGGGGCTCCTACGAGCAGTACTTC.

This clonotype appeared a few times. J is TRBJ2-2 and V is TRBV6-5; D might be TRBD1 (5 bases). The germline V and J ends were trimmed by 0 bases and 7 bases, with 9 bases remaining between them. This CDR3 region has 14 residues. Germline CDR1 MNHEY, CDR2 SVGAGI. In nucleotides, the CDR3 is TGTGCCAGCAGTTACTCCAGGGCTCTCGGGGAGCTGTTTTTT. It is translated as CASSYSRALGELFF.